Below are 19 T cell receptor beta chains sequenced from a single sample in a study of T cells in Graves' hyperthyroidism and ophthalmopathy. Amplified TCR beta CDR3 regions derived from RNA transcripts. The HTBI set primed first-round TCR CDR3 RT-PCR. One entry per CDR3 protein, called by TCRdb with MiXCR from the multiplex PCR reads. The data contain 300,000 to 400,000 distinct CDR3 sequences, 21% of them singletons. The sample consisted of blood. These receptors all come from a woman aged 45-65 years with Graves' hyperthyroidism.

The chain joins TRBV19 to TRBJ1-2; D is unresolved. The CDR3 extends over 12 amino acids. V shed 6 bases and J shed 3 bases, with 8 bases lying between them. Germline-derived CDR1 and CDR2 are LNHDA and SQIVND (reference sequence). In nucleotides, the CDR3 is TGTGCCAGTAGGGCAGAATACTATGGCTACACCTTC. Its translation: CASRAEYYGYTF.

Details on this clonotype: It differs at one base from a far larger clone, so likely a read error. The chain carries TRBV2 and TRBJ1-2, with D unclear. Germline lookup yields CDR1 SNHLY and CDR2 FYNNEI. This CDR3 has 11 residues. The CDR3 region has the DNA TGTGCCAGCAGTGAAGGGTTTGGCTACGCCTTC. Translating it yields CASSEGFGYAF.

This clonotype was counted ten times or more. The gene calls are TRBV5-1 and TRBJ2-7; tentative D call: TRBD2 (5 bases). Germline-derived CDR1 and CDR2 are SGHRS and YFSETQ. V lost 1 base and J 0 bases, leaving 11 bases between the germline ends. The CDR3 consists of 15 residues. The CDR3 loop is CASSLRGLSSYEQYF. In DNA, the CDR3 is TGCGCCAGCAGCTTGAGAGGGCTGAGCTCCTACGAGCAGTACTTC.

The V call is TRBV18, the J call TRBJ2-1; TRBD2 aligns across 15 bases. Germline CDR1 is KGHSH and CDR2 is LQKENI. The V gene end was trimmed by 1 base and the J gene end by 12 bases; junction bases not matched to a gene: 13. CDR3 length: 18 residues. The CDR3 loop reads CASSPRTSGGAQTFGQFF. CDR3 nucleotides: TGTGCCAGCTCACCACGGACTAGCGGGGGGGCCCAAACGTTCGGGCAGTTCTTC.

This clonotype was found many times. This sequence joins TRBV30 and TRBJ2-7; TRBD2 agrees at 11 bases. The CDR3 runs to 13 residues. In germline, CDR1 is GTSNPN, CDR2 SVGIG (reference sequence). V was pared by 3 bases and J by 6 bases, with 4 bases of the junction left unmatched. The CDR3, as DNA: TGTGCCTGGAGGAGACTAGCGGGATCCGAGCAGTACTTC. Translating it yields CAWRRLAGSEQYF.

This clonotype has a count of ten or more. Here the CDR3 reads CASSPDRGLSQPQHF. CDR3 sequence (DNA): TGTGCCAGCAGCCCCGACAGGGGGCTAAGCCAGCCCCAGCATTTT. V is TRBV7-2 and J is TRBJ1-5, with 10 positions matching TRBD1. The CDR3 runs 15 residues. The V and J ends lost 5 bases and 7 bases, in that order; junction bases with no gene match: 8. Germline CDR1 is SGHTA and CDR2 is FQGNSA.

This clonotype was seen once. The genes are TRBV29-1 and TRBJ2-1; possibly TRBD2 for D (5 bases). The CDR3 sequence is 12 residues long. The germline V gene encodes CDR1 SQVTM and CDR2 ANQGSEA. V was trimmed by 1 base and J by 16 bases, leaving 17 bases between them. The CDR3 nucleotides are TGCAGCGTTGAAGGCGGCAGGAGGAGCGGCTTCTTC. Translation: CSVEGGRRSGFF.

This clonotype was observed many times. The rearrangement joins TRBV6-1 to TRBJ2-7; TRBD1 agrees at 7 bases. V dropped 3 bases and J dropped 0; count of bases not matched to a gene: 8. The CDR3 length is 16 residues. Germline CDR1 MNHNS, CDR2 SASEGT. In DNA form, the CDR3 reads TGTGCCAGCAGTGATCCCGGACAGGTCGCCTCCTACGAGCAGTACTTC. Protein sequence: CASSDPGQVASYEQYF.

The rearrangement joins TRBV5-6 to TRBJ2-2, with no clear D. V was trimmed by 0 bases and J by 3 bases, leaving 9 bases between them. The CDR3 runs to 15 residues. Germline V gives CDR1 SGHDT, CDR2 YYEEEE. Here the CDR3 reads CASSLGPVDTGELFF. For the CDR3, the DNA is TGTGCCAGCAGCTTGGGCCCGGTTGACACCGGGGAGCTGTTTTTT. Combining the CDR3 with reference TRBV5-6 and TRBJ2-2 gives the whole variable domain DAGVTQSPTHLIKTRGQQVTLRCSPKSGHDTVSWYQQALGQGPQFIFQYYEEEERQRGNFPDRFSGHQFPNYSSELNVNALLLGDSALYLCASSLGPVDTGELFFGEGSRLTVL.

In its sample, this clonotype was seen a few times. Germline is not matched at one junction end, which may reflect a read error. This chain connects TRBV7-7 to TRBJ2-2; D is undetermined. The germline V gene encodes CDR1 SSHAT and CDR2 FNYEAQ (reference sequence). The CDR3 is made up of 15 amino acids. In DNA form, the CDR3 reads TGTGCTAGCAGCTTATCAAGGCTTACGGCCGGGGAGCTGTTTTTT. The encoded protein is CASSLSRLTAGELFF.

This clonotype was observed at least ten times. V gene TRBV9 combines with J gene TRBJ1-1, with D possibly TRBD1 on 6 matching bases. V was clipped by 4 bases and J by 6 bases, with 16 bases between them. CDR3 size: 14 residues. Germline loops: CDR1 SGDLS, CDR2 YYNGEE. Here the CDR3 reads CASSTRGGSAEAFF. The CDR3 nucleotides are TGTGCCAGCAGCACAAGGGGGGGGAGCGCTGAAGCTTTCTTT. The full variable domain, rest sourced from reference TRBV9 and TRBJ1-1, is DSGVTQTPKHLITATGQRVTLRCSPRSGDLSVYWYQQSLDQGLQFLIQYYNGEERAKGNILERFSAQQFPDLHSELNLSSLELGDSALYFCASSTRGGSAEAFFGQGTRLTVV.

Ten or more counts support this clonotype. The chain combines TRBV3-1 with TRBJ1-2; no reliable D call. Germline V gives CDR1 LGHDT, CDR2 YNNKEL (reference sequence). V lost 0 bases, J lost 8 bases, and 13 bases lay in between. The CDR3 consists of 14 residues. The CDR3 bases are TGTGCCAGCAGCCAAGATTCCAGGTCTATAGGCTACACCTTC. It yields the protein CASSQDSRSIGYTF.

The V and J genes are TRBV5-1 and TRBJ2-5; D is perhaps TRBD1 or TRBD2 (6 bases each). The V and J ends lost 6 bases and 4 bases respectively, with 19 bases between them. CDR1 and CDR2 from the germline V gene are SGHRS and YFSETQ. The CDR3 runs 15 residues. DNA for the CDR3: TGCGCCAGCACCCCATACTGGGGGGCAGGAGAGACCCAGTACTTC. Protein: CASTPYWGAGETQYF.

In its sample, this clonotype was seen many times. This chain joins TRBV20-1 and TRBJ1-5; D unclear. The germline gives CDR1 DFQATT, CDR2 SNEGSKA (reference sequence). Trimming stripped 6 bases from V and 4 bases from J, with 22 bases between. The CDR3 is 16 residues long. CDR3 bases: TGCAGTGCACTCGCCCGGGGTATAGGTCTAAATCAGCCCCAGCATTTT. It translates to CSALARGIGLNQPQHF.

In its sample, this clonotype was seen many times. V gene TRBV30 combines with J gene TRBJ1-1; tentative D call: TRBD1 (5 bases). The V end was cut by 2 bases, the J end by 3 bases, with 13 bases between. CDR1 and CDR2 from the germline V gene are GTSNPN and SVGIG (reference sequence). The CDR3 has 14 amino acids. The CDR3 DNA is TGTGCCTGGAGTACGGGGGGACGGGACACTGAAGCTTTCTTT. Its protein is CAWSTGGRDTEAFF. The whole variable domain, filled in from reference TRBV30 and TRBJ1-1, reads SQTIHQWPATLVQPVGSPLSLECTVEGTSNPNLYWYRQAAGRGLQLLFYSVGIGQISSEVPQNLSASRPQDRQFILSSKKLLLSDSGFYLCAWSTGGRDTEAFFGQGTRLTVV.

The J gene is TRBJ2-7, the V gene TRBV2, with 12 bases aligning to TRBD2. Trimming cost V 5 bases and J 2 bases; bases outside gene matches: 7. Germline CDR1 and CDR2: SNHLY and FYNNEI. The CDR3 runs 16 residues. The CDR3 nucleotides read TGTGCCAGCAGTCGCCCGGGACTAGCGGGTACCTACGAGCAGTACTTC. This gives the protein CASSRPGLAGTYEQYF.

This clonotype was seen only a few times. Written as DNA, the CDR3 is TGCAGCGTTGTCGAAGGACGGGGGGGACAGTACTTC. As protein: CSVVEGRGGQYF. V is TRBV29-1 and J is TRBJ2-4, with 8 bases matching TRBD2. The V gene end was trimmed by 4 bases and the J gene end by 13 bases; junction bases not matched to a gene: 9. Germline values: CDR1 SQVTM, CDR2 ANQGSEA. This CDR3 region has 12 residues.

This rearrangement joins TRBV15 to TRBJ2-7, with D possibly TRBD2 on 6 matching bases. The CDR3 totals 13 residues. Trimming took 8 bases from V and 0 from J, leaving 11 bases between them. Germline values: CDR1 LNHNV, CDR2 YYDKDF (reference sequence). CDR3: CATRGVSSYEQYF. In DNA, the CDR3 is TGTGCCACCCGCGGGGTATCCTCCTACGAGCAGTACTTC.

This clonotype was counted many times. The rearrangement joins TRBV11-2 to TRBJ2-3; possibly TRBD1 for D (6 bases). Germline V gene data show CDR1 as SGHAT and CDR2 as FQNNGV. This CDR3 has 16 residues. V lost 5 bases, J lost 2 bases, and 17 bases lay in between. The chain's CDR3 is CASSHGNRAITDTQYF. CDR3 nucleotides: TGTGCCAGCAGCCACGGCAACAGGGCAATCACAGATACGCAGTATTTT. Based on the CDR3 plus reference TRBV11-2 and TRBJ2-3, the full variable domain is EAGVAQSPRYKIIEKRQSVAFWCNPISGHATLYWYQQILGQGPKLLIQFQNNGVVDDSQLPKDRFSAERLKGVDSTLKIQPAKLEDSAVYLCASSHGNRAITDTQYFGPGTRLTVL.